This T cell receptor beta chain is drawn from a study of T cell responses to AZD1222 COVID-19 vaccine (dated by TCRdb to about 2021). As for the study more broadly: AZD1222 recipients whose second dose came at about 4 weeks and those whose second dose came at about 12 weeks were combined into one group, since spike-specific TCR depth and breadth did not differ between the two schedules. A total of approximately 250 trial participants underwent TCR sequencing, of whom some 200 had received two doses of AZD1222 and roughly 26 had received two doses of the MenACWY control vaccine. Enrollment into the trials was organized by age into subgroups of 18-55, 56-69 and 70-plus years, and those subgroups contained roughly 140, 27 and 60 TCR-sequenced participants, respectively. Broad study findings and their caveats: Because no day 14 peak-response samples were available, the repertoires could be characterized only after the peak T cell response. In the small 56-69-year group, the increase in depth fell short of significance, most likely because of low power. Only five to seven AZD1222 recipients were SARS-CoV-2 seropositive at baseline, limiting conclusions about previously exposed vaccinees. Vaccine-associated CD4 TCRs spanned the whole spike protein, with dominant responses in regions 160-218 and 743-854. Spike-specific TCR breadth and depth rose significantly after two AZD1222 doses compared with day 0 and with MenACWY recipients. Reportedly, almost half of the unique spike-specific TCRs recognized epitopes lying outside the regions that are mutated in the B.1.351 and B.1.1.7 variants. Most participants were white British and females outnumbered males, and the authors suggested that clonal diversity may have been underestimated.

The CDR3 regions of human TCRbeta chains were subjected to immunosequencing. Turning to the authors' computational methods: TCRs in the repertoires were matched against a reference library of SARS-CoV-2-specific TCRs that had been generated with the MIRA antigen-specificity platform. Breadth was defined as the fraction of unique TCRs that were SARS-CoV-2-associated. Depth was defined as the fraction of total T cells that were SARS-CoV-2-associated. Using the MIRA data, each spike-specific TCR was mapped to the spike region that the TCR reacts to and placed in a CD4 or CD8 class. Log10-transformed breadth and depth values were compared by one-way ANOVA with Sidak's multiple comparisons tests. The clones in this table, taken by TCRdb from immuneACCESS, are in-frame only. Not every clone is retained; where verified, under half of the shortfall comes from an unresolved V gene, and the cause of the rest is unknown. That table gives V, J and clone size, and the DNA gave D and trimming. In this sample the table shows about 99,000 clones, 91% of which occur a single time. The ten largest make up under 60% of the sample.

To note about this clone: What this receptor recognizes is not known. There are no base qualities to consult, and no much larger clone falls within one base.

V is cut back by 3 bases and J by 4 bases, with 12 bases in the junction unmatched. Including the terminal cysteine and phenylalanine, the CDR3 comprises 17 residues. The sequence is cut down to CDR3 DNA, 51 bases in frame from base 1. CDR1 and CDR2 were assigned from the germline V gene (reference sequence) as LNHNV and YYDKDF. Sample time point, as interpreted from the label and publication: baseline before first vaccination. The vaccinee samples were drawn from two UK trials, COV001 and COV002, one of which was a single-blind randomized controlled phase 2/3 trial testing AZD1222 (ChAdOx1 nCoV-19) in healthy adults. For TCRbeta chain sequencing, PBMC samples from trial participants were taken at day 0 and at day 28 after the second dose.

The receptor was isolated from an adult in good health. The source material was peripheral blood, sampled on day 0 of AZD1222 vaccination. The sequence links TRBV15 to TRBJ1-2, and 9 junctional nucleotides match TRBD1. CDR3 sequence: CATSSGQGYGLGYGYTF. The DNA sequence follows: TGTGCCACCAGCAGTGGACAGGGGTACGGGCTAGGCTATGGCTACACCTTC.